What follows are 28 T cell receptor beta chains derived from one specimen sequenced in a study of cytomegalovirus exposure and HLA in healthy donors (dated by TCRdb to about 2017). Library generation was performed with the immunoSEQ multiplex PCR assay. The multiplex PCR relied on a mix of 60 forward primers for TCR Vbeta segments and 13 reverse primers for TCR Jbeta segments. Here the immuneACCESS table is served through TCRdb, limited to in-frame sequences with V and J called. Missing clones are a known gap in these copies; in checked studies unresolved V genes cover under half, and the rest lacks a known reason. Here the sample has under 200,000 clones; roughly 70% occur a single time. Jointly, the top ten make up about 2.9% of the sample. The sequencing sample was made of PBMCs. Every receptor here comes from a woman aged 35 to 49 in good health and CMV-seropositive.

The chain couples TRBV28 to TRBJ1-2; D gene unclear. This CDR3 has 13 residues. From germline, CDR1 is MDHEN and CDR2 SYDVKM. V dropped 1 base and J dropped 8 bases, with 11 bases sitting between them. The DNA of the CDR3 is TGTGCCAGCAGTTTATCAAAATCGGGAGGCTACACCTTC. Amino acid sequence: CASSLSKSGGYTF.

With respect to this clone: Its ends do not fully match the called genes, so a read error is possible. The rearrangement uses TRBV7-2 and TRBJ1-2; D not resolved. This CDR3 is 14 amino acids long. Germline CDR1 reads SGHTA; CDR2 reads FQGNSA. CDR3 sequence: CASSLLGGVYGYPF. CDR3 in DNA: TGTGCCAGCAGCTTACTGGGAGGCGTCTATGGCTACCCCTTC. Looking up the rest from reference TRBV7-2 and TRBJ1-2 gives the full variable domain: GAGVSQSPSNKVTEKGKDVELRCDPISGHTALYWYRQSLGQGLEFLIYFQGNSAPDKSGLPSDRFSAERTGGSVSTLTIQRTQQEDSAVYLCASSLLGGVYGYPFGSGTRLTVV.

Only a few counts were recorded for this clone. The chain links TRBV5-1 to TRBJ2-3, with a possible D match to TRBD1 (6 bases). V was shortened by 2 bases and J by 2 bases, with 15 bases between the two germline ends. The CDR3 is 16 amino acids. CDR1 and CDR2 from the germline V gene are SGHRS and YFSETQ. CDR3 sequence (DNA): TGCGCCAGCAGCTTAGGGGGACATCCTATCACAGATACGCAGTATTTT. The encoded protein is CASSLGGHPITDTQYF.

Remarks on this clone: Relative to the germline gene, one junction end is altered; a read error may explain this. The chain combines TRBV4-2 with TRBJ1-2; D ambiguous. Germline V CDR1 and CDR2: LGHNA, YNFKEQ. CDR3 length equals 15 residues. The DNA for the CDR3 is TGTGCCAGCAGCCAAGCTTTGACCCCTAACTATGGCTACCCCTTC. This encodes CASSQALTPNYGYPF.

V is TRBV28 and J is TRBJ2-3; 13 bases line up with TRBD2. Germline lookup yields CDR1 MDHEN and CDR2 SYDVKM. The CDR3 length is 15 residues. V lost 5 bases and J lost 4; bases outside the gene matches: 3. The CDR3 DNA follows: TGTGCCAGCAGTAGACTAGCGGGGGGTCCAGATACGCAGTATTTT. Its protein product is CASSRLAGGPDTQYF.

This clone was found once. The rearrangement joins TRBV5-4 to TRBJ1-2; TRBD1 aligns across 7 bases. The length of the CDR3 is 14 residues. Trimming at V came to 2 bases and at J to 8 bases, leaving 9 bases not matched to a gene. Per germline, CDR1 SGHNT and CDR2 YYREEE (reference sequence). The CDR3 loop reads CASSFDRQGQGYTF. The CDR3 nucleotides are TGTGCCAGCAGCTTTGATAGACAGGGACAGGGCTACACCTTC.

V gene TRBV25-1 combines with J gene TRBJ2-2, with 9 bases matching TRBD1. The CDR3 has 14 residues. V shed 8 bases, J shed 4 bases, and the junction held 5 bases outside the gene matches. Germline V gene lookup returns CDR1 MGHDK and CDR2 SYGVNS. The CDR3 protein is CASSWTGATGELFF. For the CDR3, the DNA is TGTGCCAGCTCGTGGACAGGGGCCACCGGGGAGCTGTTTTTT. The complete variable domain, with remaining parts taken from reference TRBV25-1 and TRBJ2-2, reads EADIYQTPRYLVIGTGKKITLECSQTMGHDKMYWYQQDPGMELHLIHYSYGVNSTEKGDLSSESTVSRIRTEHFPLTLESARPSHTSQYLCASSWTGATGELFFGEGSRLTVL.

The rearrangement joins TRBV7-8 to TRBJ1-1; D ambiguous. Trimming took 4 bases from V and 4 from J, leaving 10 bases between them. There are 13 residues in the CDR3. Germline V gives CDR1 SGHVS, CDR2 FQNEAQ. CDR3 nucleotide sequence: TGTGCCAGCAGCTCTTCGGGGTCCACTGAAGCTTTCTTT. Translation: CASSSSGSTEAFF.

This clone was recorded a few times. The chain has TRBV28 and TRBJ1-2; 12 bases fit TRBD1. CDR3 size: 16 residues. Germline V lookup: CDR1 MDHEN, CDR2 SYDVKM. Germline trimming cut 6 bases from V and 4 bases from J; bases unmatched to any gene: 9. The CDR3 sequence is CASSMGTGGAGYGYTF. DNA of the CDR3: TGTGCCAGCAGCATGGGGACAGGGGGCGCGGGCTATGGCTACACCTTC.

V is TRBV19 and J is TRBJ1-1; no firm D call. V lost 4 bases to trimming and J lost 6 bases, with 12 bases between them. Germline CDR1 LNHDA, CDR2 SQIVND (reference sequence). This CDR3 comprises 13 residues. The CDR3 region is CASSSYRWAEAFF. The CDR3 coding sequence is TGTGCCAGTAGTAGTTACAGATGGGCTGAAGCTTTCTTT.

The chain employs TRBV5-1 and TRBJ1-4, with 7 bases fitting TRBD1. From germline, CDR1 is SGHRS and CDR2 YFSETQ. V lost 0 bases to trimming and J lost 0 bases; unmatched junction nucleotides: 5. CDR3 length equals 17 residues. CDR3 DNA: TGCGCCAGCAGCTTGGGACAGGGACCCTCAACTAATGAAAAACTGTTTTTT. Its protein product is CASSLGQGPSTNEKLFF.

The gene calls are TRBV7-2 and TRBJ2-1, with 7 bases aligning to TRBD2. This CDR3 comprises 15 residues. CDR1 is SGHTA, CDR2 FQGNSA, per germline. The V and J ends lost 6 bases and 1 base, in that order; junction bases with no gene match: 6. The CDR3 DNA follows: TGTGCCAGCAGGTATCTAGCGGCTTCCTACAATGAGCAGTTCTTC. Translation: CASRYLAASYNEQFF.

CDR3 coding DNA: TGTGCCAGTAGTGGGGCGGGACCACGAGATACGCAGTATTTT. As protein: CASSGAGPRDTQYF. The V call is TRBV19, the J call TRBJ2-3; possibly TRBD2 for D (6 bases). CDR3 length: 14 residues. The V and J ends lost 5 bases and 5 bases respectively, with 14 bases between them. Germline V lookup: CDR1 LNHDA, CDR2 SQIVND (reference sequence).

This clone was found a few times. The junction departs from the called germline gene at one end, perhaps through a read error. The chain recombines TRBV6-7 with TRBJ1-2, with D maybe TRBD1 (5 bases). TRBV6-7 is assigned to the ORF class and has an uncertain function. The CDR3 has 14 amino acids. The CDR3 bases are TGTGCCAGCAGTTTTTTAGGGGTCAACTATGGCTACCCCTTC. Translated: CASSFLGVNYGYPF.

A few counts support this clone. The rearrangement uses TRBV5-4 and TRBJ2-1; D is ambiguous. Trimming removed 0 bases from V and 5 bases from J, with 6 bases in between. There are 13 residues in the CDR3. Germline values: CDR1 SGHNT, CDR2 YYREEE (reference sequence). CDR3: CASSLAGNNEQFF. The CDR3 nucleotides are TGTGCCAGCAGCTTGGCGGGTAACAATGAGCAGTTCTTC.

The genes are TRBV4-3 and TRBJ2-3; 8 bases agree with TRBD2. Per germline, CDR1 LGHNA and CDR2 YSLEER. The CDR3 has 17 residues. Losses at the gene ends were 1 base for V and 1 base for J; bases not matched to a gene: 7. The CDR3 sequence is CASSQGPTSGRTDTQYF. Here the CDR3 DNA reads TGCGCCAGCAGCCAAGGCCCCACTAGCGGTCGCACAGATACGCAGTATTTT.

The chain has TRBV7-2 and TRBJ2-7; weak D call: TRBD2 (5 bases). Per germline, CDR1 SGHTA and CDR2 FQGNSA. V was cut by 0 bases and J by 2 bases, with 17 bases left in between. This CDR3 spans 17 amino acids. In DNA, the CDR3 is TGTGCCAGCAGCTTAGCGGCCAGCGGAACTTCCCCCTACGAGCAGTACTTC. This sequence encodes CASSLAASGTSPYEQYF.

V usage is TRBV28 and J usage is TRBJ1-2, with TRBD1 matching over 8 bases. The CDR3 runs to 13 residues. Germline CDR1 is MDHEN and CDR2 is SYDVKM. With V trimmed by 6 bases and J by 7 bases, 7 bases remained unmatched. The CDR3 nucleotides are TGTGCCAGCAGGTCAGGGGGCTATAGTGGCTACACCTTC. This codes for CASRSGGYSGYTF.

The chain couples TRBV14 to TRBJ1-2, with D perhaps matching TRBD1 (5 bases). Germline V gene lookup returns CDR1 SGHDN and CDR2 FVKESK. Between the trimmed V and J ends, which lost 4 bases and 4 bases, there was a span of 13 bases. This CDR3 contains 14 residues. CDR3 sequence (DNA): TGTGCCAGCAGCCCGTCGCAGGGACTCTATGGCTACACCTTC. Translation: CASSPSQGLYGYTF. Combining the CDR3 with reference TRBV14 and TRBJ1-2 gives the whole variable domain EAGVTQFPSHSVIEKGQTVTLRCDPISGHDNLYWYRRVMGKEIKFLLHFVKESKQDESGMPNNRFLAERTGGTYSTLKVQPAELEDSGVYFCASSPSQGLYGYTFGSGTRLTVV.

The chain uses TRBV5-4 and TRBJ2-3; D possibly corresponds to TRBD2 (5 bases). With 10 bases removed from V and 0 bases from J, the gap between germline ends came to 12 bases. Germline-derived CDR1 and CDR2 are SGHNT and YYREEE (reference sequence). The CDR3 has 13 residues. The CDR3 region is CAGLSESTDTQYF. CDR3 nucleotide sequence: TGTGCCGGACTTAGCGAGAGCACAGATACGCAGTATTTT.

The DNA for the CDR3 is TGTGCCAGCAGCTCCCCCCCGGGGGATAGCAATCAGCCCCAGCATTTT. It yields the protein CASSSPPGDSNQPQHF. This chain joins TRBV7-8 and TRBJ1-5; TRBD1 is a possible D gene (5 bases). Germline CDR1 reads SGHVS; CDR2 reads FQNEAQ. The CDR3 loop spans 16 amino acids. With 4 bases removed from V and 0 bases from J, the gap between germline ends came to 13 bases.

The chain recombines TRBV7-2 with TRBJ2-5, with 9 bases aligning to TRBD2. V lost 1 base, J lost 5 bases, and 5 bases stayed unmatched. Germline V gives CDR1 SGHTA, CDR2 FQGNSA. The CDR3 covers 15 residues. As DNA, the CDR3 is TGTGCCAGCAGCTTAGGTAGCGGGGGCGGGGAGACCCAGTACTTC. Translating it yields CASSLGSGGGETQYF.

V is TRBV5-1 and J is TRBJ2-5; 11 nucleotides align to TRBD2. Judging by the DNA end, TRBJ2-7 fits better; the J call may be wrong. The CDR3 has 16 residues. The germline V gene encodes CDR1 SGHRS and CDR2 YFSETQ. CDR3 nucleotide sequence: TGCGCCAGCAACCCCACTAGCGGGAGTTCTGTCTACGAGCAGTACTTC. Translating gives CASNPTSGSSVYEQYF.

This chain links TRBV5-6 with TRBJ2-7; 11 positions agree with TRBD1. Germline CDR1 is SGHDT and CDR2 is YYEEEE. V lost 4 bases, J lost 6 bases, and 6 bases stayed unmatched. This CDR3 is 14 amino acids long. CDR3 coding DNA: TGTGCCAGCAGCCCCGGACAGGGGGCGACCGAGCAGTACTTC. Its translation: CASSPGQGATEQYF.

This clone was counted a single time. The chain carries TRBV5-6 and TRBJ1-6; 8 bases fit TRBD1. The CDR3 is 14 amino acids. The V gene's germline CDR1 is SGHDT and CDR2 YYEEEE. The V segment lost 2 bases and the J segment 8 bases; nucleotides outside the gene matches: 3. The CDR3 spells CASSFRRGHSPLHF. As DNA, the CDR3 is TGTGCCAGCAGCTTTCGCAGGGGGCATTCACCCCTCCACTTT.

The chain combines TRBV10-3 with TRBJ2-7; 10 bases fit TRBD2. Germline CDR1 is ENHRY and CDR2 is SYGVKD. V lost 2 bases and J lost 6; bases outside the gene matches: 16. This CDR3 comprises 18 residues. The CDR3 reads CAISEPIAGGQTPTEQYF. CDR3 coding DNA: TGTGCCATCAGTGAGCCAATAGCGGGAGGCCAAACACCCACCGAGCAGTACTTC.

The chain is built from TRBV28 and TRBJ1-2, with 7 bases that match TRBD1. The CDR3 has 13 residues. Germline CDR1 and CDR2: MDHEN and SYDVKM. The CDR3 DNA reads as TGTGTCTCGGGACAGCCTCCTAACTATGGCTACACCTTC. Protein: CVSGQPPNYGYTF.

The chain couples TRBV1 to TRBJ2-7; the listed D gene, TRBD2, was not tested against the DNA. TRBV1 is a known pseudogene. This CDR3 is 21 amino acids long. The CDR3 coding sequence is TGCACCAGCAGCCAAGAGCAACCCCGGGTAGCGGGAGGGCCTCCCCGGACCGAGCAGTACTTC. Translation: CTSSQEQPRVAGGPPRTEQYF.